What follows are 14 T cell receptor beta chains derived from one specimen sequenced in a study of cytomegalovirus exposure and HLA in healthy donors. In the PCR, 60 Vbeta and 13 Jbeta primers were used. Here immunoSEQ multiplex PCR was the method, and the copy in TCRdb shows in-frame clones only, minus some. The table includes around 140,000 clones, roughly 78% detected once. The sequenced sample consisted of PBMCs. All receptors come from a man aged 18 to 29 in good health and CMV-seropositive.

This chain uses TRBV5-6 with TRBJ2-1; D is unclear. V dropped 1 base and J dropped 8 bases, with 10 bases sitting between them. The CDR3 runs to 13 residues. In germline, CDR1 is SGHDT, CDR2 YYEEEE. This CDR3 is CASSLRLGDEQFF. CDR3 coding DNA: TGTGCCAGCAGCTTGCGGCTAGGCGATGAGCAGTTCTTC.

The V and J genes are TRBV2 and TRBJ1-1; tentatively, D is TRBD1 (5 bases). The V and J ends lost 4 bases and 0 bases respectively, with 9 bases between them. The V gene's germline CDR1 is SNHLY and CDR2 FYNNEI. The CDR3 is made up of 14 amino acids. CDR3 in amino acids: CASSVQGVNTEAFF. The CDR3 DNA follows: TGTGCCAGCAGTGTGCAGGGCGTGAACACTGAAGCTTTCTTT.

This clone came up once. This CDR3 reads CAISDVGSNTEAFF. CDR3 nucleotide sequence: TGTGCCATCAGTGACGTGGGCTCGAACACTGAAGCTTTCTTT. The V gene is TRBV10-3, the J gene TRBJ1-1; D is uncertain. CDR3 size: 14 residues. Germline lookup yields CDR1 ENHRY and CDR2 SYGVKD. The V gene lost 3 bases and the J gene lost 1 base, with 9 bases spanning the gap.

The V call is TRBV4-1, the J call TRBJ2-5, with D unresolved. The CDR3 is 15 amino acids. The V end was cut by 1 base, the J end by 1 base, with 10 bases between. Germline V CDR1 and CDR2: MGHRA, YSYEKL. CDR3 sequence reads: CASSQVPGSQETQYF. In DNA, the CDR3 is TGCGCCAGCAGCCAAGTCCCTGGCAGCCAAGAGACCCAGTACTTC.

The CDR3 reads CATERQVAYEQYF. The CDR3 DNA is TGTGCCACAGAGCGGCAGGTTGCCTACGAGCAGTACTTC. The chain has TRBV28 and TRBJ2-7, with D tentatively TRBD2 (5 bases). Germline CDR1 reads MDHEN; CDR2 reads SYDVKM. The ends were cut back, 10 bases at V and 2 bases at J, with 15 bases in the middle. This CDR3 contains 13 residues. The whole variable domain, remainder taken from reference TRBV28 and TRBJ2-7, is DVKVTQSSRYLVKRTGEKVFLECVQDMDHENMFWYRQDPGLGLRLIYFSYDVKMKEKGDIPEGYSVSREKKERFSLILESASTNQTSMYLCATERQVAYEQYFGPGTRLTVT.

The rearrangement links TRBV21-1 to TRBJ1-1. TRBV21-1 is a recognized pseudogene. This CDR3 spans 13 amino acids. CDR3: CASSKVLLTEAFF. CDR3 bases: TGTGCCAGCAGCAAAGTCCTTCTCACTGAAGCTTTCTTT.

The chain combines TRBV29-1 with TRBJ2-5; 10 positions match TRBD2. Trimming cost V 1 base and J 1 base; bases outside gene matches: 9. The germline CDR1 and CDR2 sequences are SQVTM and ANQGSEA. The CDR3 covers 17 residues. CDR3 sequence (DNA): TGCAGCGTTGAAGGGAACTTAGCGGGAGGAATCCAAGAGACCCAGTACTTC. This sequence encodes CSVEGNLAGGIQETQYF.

The CDR3 is CASSYGDISNQPQHF. The CDR3 DNA sequence: TGTGCCAGCAGTTACGGGGACATAAGCAATCAGCCCCAGCATTTT. V usage is TRBV6-6 and J usage is TRBJ1-5; D may be TRBD1 (6 bases). The V gene's germline CDR1 is MNHNY and CDR2 SVGAGI (reference sequence). Trimming stripped 2 bases from V and 1 base from J, with 9 bases between. This CDR3 has 15 amino acids.

This chain links TRBV5-6 with TRBJ1-1; TRBD1 is a possible D gene (5 bases). The CDR3 has 13 residues. Germline V gene lookup returns CDR1 SGHDT and CDR2 YYEEEE. Trimming shortened V by 6 bases and J by 5 bases, and 14 bases separated the two germline ends. CDR3 sequence: CASIGRAGTEAFF. CDR3 nucleotides: TGTGCCAGCATCGGAAGGGCAGGGACTGAAGCTTTCTTT.

The chain joins TRBV14 to TRBJ2-7; 11 bases align to TRBD2. Germline lookup yields CDR1 SGHDN and CDR2 FVKESK. V lost 4 bases to trimming and J lost 3 bases; unmatched junction nucleotides: 11. The length of the CDR3 is 17 residues. In nucleotides, the CDR3 is TGTGCCAGCAGCCGTTTGACTGGGACTAGCGGTATCTACGAGCAGTACTTC. This codes for CASSRLTGTSGIYEQYF.

For the CDR3, the DNA is TGTGCCAGCAGCTCGGGATATGGGAGGGCCTTCAATGAGCAGTTCTTC. Translation gives CASSSGYGRAFNEQFF. This sequence joins TRBV5-5 and TRBJ2-1, with 7 bases lining up with TRBD2. CDR3 length equals 16 residues. Germline-derived CDR1 and CDR2 are SGHKS and YYEKEE (reference sequence). V lost 3 bases to trimming and J lost 6 bases; unmatched junction nucleotides: 12. Supplemented by reference TRBV5-5 and TRBJ2-1, the full variable domain reads DAGVTQSPTHLIKTRGQQVTLRCSPISGHKSVSWYQQVLGQGPQFIFQYYEKEERGRGNFPDRFSARQFPNYSSELNVNALLLGDSALYLCASSSGYGRAFNEQFFGPGTRLTVL.

J is TRBJ2-3 and V is TRBV9; 13 positions agree with TRBD2. The CDR3 is 16 residues long. From germline, CDR1 is SGDLS and CDR2 YYNGEE. The V gene end was trimmed by 4 bases and the J gene end by 6 bases; junction bases not matched to a gene: 8. DNA of the CDR3: TGTGCCAGCAGCCCCCGGACTAGCGGGAGTTCGGATACGCAGTATTTT. It yields the protein CASSPRTSGSSDTQYF.

V usage is TRBV7-2 and J usage is TRBJ1-1; D might be TRBD1 (6 bases). Germline V CDR1 and CDR2: SGHTA, FQGNSA. The CDR3 runs to 14 residues. The ends were cut back, 0 bases at V and 2 bases at J, with 7 bases in the middle. CDR3 bases: TGTGCCAGCAGCTTAGCAGGGGGAAACACTGAAGCTTTCTTT. Translated, it gives CASSLAGGNTEAFF.

V and J are TRBV30 and TRBJ2-2; 7 positions agree with TRBD1. V was clipped by 4 bases and J by 5 bases; unmatched bases: 13. This CDR3 contains 16 residues. CDR1 is GTSNPN, CDR2 SVGIG, per germline (reference sequence). The CDR3 DNA follows: TGTGCCTGGAACGCTCGAGGGGGCGTGGGAACCGGGGAGCTGTTTTTT. Translation gives CAWNARGGVGTGELFF. The complete variable domain, with remaining parts taken from reference TRBV30 and TRBJ2-2, reads SQTIHQWPATLVQPVGSPLSLECTVEGTSNPNLYWYRQAAGRGLQLLFYSVGIGQISSEVPQNLSASRPQDRQFILSSKKLLLSDSGFYLCAWNARGGVGTGELFFGEGSRLTVL.